A single sample is the source of the 8 T cell receptor beta chains below, sequenced in a study of OX40 agonist ivuxolimab in advanced cancers. The table came from immunoSEQ multiplex PCR; TCRdb's copy has only in-frame clones and leaves some out. The data hold just over 90,000 clones, with 80% to 95% observed a single time. The input for sequencing was CD4+ or CD8+ T cells sorted from blood, taken in a trial of the OX40 agonist ivuxolimab. The receptors here all came from an adult with an advanced solid tumor such as melanoma, head and neck, liver or kidney cancer.

The chain is built from TRBV5-1 and TRBJ1-2, with 7 bases aligning to TRBD1. The V and J ends lost 0 bases and 6 bases, in that order; junction bases with no gene match: 8. In germline, CDR1 is SGHRS, CDR2 YFSETQ. The CDR3 totals 15 residues. The CDR3 DNA reads TGCGCCAGCAGCTTGGCCCAGGGGGGGCGGGATGGCTACACCTTC. This translates into CASSLAQGGRDGYTF.

This sequence joins TRBV6-5 and TRBJ2-3; possible D gene TRBD2, 5 bases. In germline, CDR1 is MNHEY, CDR2 SVGAGI. The germline V and J ends were trimmed by 0 bases and 6 bases, with 7 bases remaining between them. The CDR3 loop spans 13 amino acids. CDR3 sequence (DNA): TGTGCCAGCAGTTACTCCCCGGGGGATACGCAGTATTTT. Protein sequence: CASSYSPGDTQYF.

The chain carries TRBV5-1 and TRBJ2-7, with D possibly called TRBD1 or TRBD2 (6 bases each). There are 17 residues in the CDR3. Germline values: CDR1 SGHRS, CDR2 YFSETQ. The V and J ends lost 0 bases and 1 base respectively, with 17 bases between them. In DNA form, the CDR3 reads TGCGCCAGCAGCTTGGCCGTCGGGGGCCATCATTCCTACGAGCAGTACTTC. This codes for CASSLAVGGHHSYEQYF. Full variable domain (remainder filled in from reference TRBV5-1 and TRBJ2-7): KAGVTQTPRYLIKTRGQQVTLSCSPISGHRSVSWYQQTPGQGLQFLFEYFSETQRNKGNFPGRFSGRQFSNSRSEMNVSTLELGDSALYLCASSLAVGGHHSYEQYFGPGTRLTVT.

CDR3 protein: CASSIDSLDYGYTF. CDR3 coding DNA: TGCGCCAGCAGTATCGACAGTCTTGACTATGGCTACACCTTC. The chain has TRBV4-1 and TRBJ1-2, with D perhaps TRBD1 (5 bases). CDR1 and CDR2 (germline): MGHRA, YSYEKL. Deletions cut 6 bases from V and 3 bases from J, with 14 bases between. This CDR3 is built from 14 residues.

This clone was recorded only once. The rearrangement links TRBV5-8 to TRBJ2-5; TRBD2 might be the D (5 bases). The V gene's germline CDR1 is SGHTS and CDR2 YDEGEE. This CDR3 comprises 9 residues. The V end lost 5 bases, the J end lost 13 bases, and 9 bases lay between the germline ends. Written as DNA, the CDR3 is TGTGCCAGCAGAATGGGAGCGTACTTC. Residues: CASRMGAYF. The full variable domain, rest sourced from reference TRBV5-8 and TRBJ2-5, is EAGVTQSPTHLIKTRGQQATLRCSPISGHTSVYWYQQALGLGLQFLLWYDEGEERNRGNFPPRFSGRQFPNYSSELNVNALELEDSALYLCASRMGAYFGPGTRLLVL.

This chain connects TRBV2 to TRBJ1-2; 7 bases agree with TRBD1. After removal of 10 bases from V and 5 bases from J, the junction contained 7 bases not matched to a gene. The germline V gene has CDR1 SNHLY and CDR2 FYNNEI. This CDR3 has 12 residues. As DNA, the CDR3 is TGTGCCACAAACAGGGGTTCATATGGCTACACCTTC. Protein sequence: CATNRGSYGYTF.

The chain uses TRBV2 and TRBJ2-3, with 9 bases lining up with TRBD2. The CDR3 consists of 18 residues. The germline V gene has CDR1 SNHLY and CDR2 FYNNEI. J gave up 2 bases and V 7 bases, and 16 bases lay outside the gene matches. In DNA form, the CDR3 reads TGTGCCAGCATTAACCCGGCTAGCGGGATAGGGGTCACAGATACGCAGTATTTT. It yields the protein CASINPASGIGVTDTQYF.

The chain's CDR3 is CASSKVAGIEQFF. CDR3 in DNA: TGTGCCAGTAGTAAGGTAGCGGGGATTGAGCAGTTCTTC. This rearrangement joins TRBV19 to TRBJ2-1, with 8 positions matching TRBD2. The CDR3 has 13 residues. V dropped 4 bases and J dropped 9; count of bases not matched to a gene: 5. Germline CDR1 reads LNHDA; CDR2 reads SQIVND (reference sequence).